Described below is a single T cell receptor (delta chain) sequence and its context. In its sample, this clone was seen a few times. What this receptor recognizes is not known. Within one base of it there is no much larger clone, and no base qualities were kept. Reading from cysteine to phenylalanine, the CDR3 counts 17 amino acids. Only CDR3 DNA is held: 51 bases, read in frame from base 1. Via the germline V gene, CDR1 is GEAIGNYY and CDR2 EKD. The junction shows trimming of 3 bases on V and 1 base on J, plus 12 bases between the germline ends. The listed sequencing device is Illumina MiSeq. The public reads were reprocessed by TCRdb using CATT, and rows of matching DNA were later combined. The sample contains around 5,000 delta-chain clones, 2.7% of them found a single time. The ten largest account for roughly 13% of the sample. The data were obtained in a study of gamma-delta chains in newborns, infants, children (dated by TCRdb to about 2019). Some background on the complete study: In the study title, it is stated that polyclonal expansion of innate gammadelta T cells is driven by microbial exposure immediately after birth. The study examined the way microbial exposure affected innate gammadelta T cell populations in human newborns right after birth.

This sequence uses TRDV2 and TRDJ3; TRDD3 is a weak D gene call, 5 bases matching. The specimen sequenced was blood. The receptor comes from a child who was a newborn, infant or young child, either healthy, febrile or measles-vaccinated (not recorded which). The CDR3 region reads CACDDVLASWDTRQMFF. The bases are TGTGCCTGTGACGACGTACTGGCTTCCTGGGACACCCGACAGATGTTTTTC.